A selection of T cell receptor beta chains follows, all from one sample in a study of PD-1 blockade in classical Hodgkin lymphoma. Clones were read by immunoSEQ multiplex PCR, and TCRdb kept only the in-frame ones, dropping some. The profile covers tens of thousands of clones, with approximately 88% appearing a single time and about a quarter taken by the ten largest. Specimen: peripheral blood mononuclear cells (PBMCs), collected before the fourth cycle of nivolumab. The receptors derive from a human donor with classical Hodgkin lymphoma. Each CDR3 is given with its conserved first and last residue. The order of the fields is D gene, J gene, clone size, V gene, CDR3 protein, CDR3 DNA. A D gene is named only where the DNA matches it firmly. The listing skips clone size in some rows; elsewhere it reads once, few, many or a size class.

- | TRBJ2-7 | medium-sized | TRBV27 | CASSPTLWGPHYEQYF | TGTGCCAGCAGCCCTACCCTTTGGGGACCTCACTACGAGCAGTACTTC
- | TRBJ1-2 | - | TRBV6-5 | CASSLKGGGGYTF | TGTGCCAGCAGTCTAAAGGGGGGGGGTGGCTACACCTTC
TRBD1 | TRBJ2-1 | - | TRBV19 | CASSIDKQGYNEQFF | TGTGCCAGTAGTATAGACAAACAGGGGTACAATGAGCAGTTCTTC
TRBD1 | TRBJ2-5 | - | TRBV18 | CASSPKDRGFPVGMETQYF | TGTGCCAGCTCACCCAAAGACAGGGGTTTCCCGGTGGGGATGGAGACCCAGTACTTC
- | TRBJ2-7 | - | TRBV15 | CATSGEGGREQYF | TGTGCCACCAGCGGGGAGGGGGGGCGCGAGCAGTACTTC
TRBD2 | TRBJ2-2 | - | TRBV5-6 | CASSGTSGRAFGELFF | TGTGCCAGCAGCGGGACTAGCGGGAGGGCCTTCGGGGAGCTGTTTTTT
- | TRBJ2-7 | - | TRBV11-2 | CASSLGPGIYEQYF | TGTGCCAGCAGCTTAGGCCCAGGGATCTACGAGCAGTACTTC
- | TRBJ2-5 | once | TRBV11-2 | CASSTSAGSALQETQYF | -
- | TRBJ2-1 | - | TRBV5-6 | CASRKGARSSYNEQFF | TGTGCCAGCAGGAAAGGAGCGCGCAGCTCCTACAATGAGCAGTTCTTC
- | TRBJ1-3 | - | TRBV4-1 | CASSQGLEGRTRFSGNTIYF | TGCGCCAGCAGCCAAGGTCTCGAGGGAAGGACCCGATTCTCTGGAAACACCATATATTTT
- | TRBJ1-4 | - | TRBV7-2 | CASRPPGLLNEKLFF | TGTGCCAGCAGGCCGCCGGGACTGCTTAATGAAAAACTGTTTTTT
TRBD2 | TRBJ2-3 | - | TRBV30 | CAWNRAGGPTDTQYF | TGTGCCTGGAATAGAGCGGGGGGGCCAACAGATACGCAGTATTTT
- | TRBJ2-3 | - | TRBV9 | CASSVGDSTDTQYF | TGTGCCAGCAGCGTAGGTGATAGCACAGATACGCAGTATTTT
TRBD2 | TRBJ2-7 | - | TRBV11-2 | CASSFGGRAYEQYF | TGTGCCAGCAGCTTTGGCGGGAGGGCCTACGAGCAGTACTTC
- | TRBJ1-2 | - | TRBV10-2 | CASGQAAWNYGYTF | TGCGCCAGCGGCCAGGCAGCGTGGAACTATGGCTACACCTTC
TRBD1 | TRBJ2-1 | few | TRBV10-1 | CASSESRQGTAYNEQFF | TGCGCCAGCAGTGAGTCTCGACAGGGGACAGCCTACAATGAGCAGTTCTTC
- | TRBJ2-7 | - | TRBV11-2 | CASSFGSGSSYEQYF | TGTGCCAGCAGCTTCGGTAGCGGCAGCTCCTACGAGCAGTACTTC
TRBD1 | TRBJ1-4 | - | TRBV11-3 | CASSPSPDRLNEKLFF | TGTGCCAGCAGCCCCTCCCCGGACAGGTTGAATGAAAAACTGTTTTTT
- | TRBJ2-5 | - | TRBV5-1 | CASSPRDSSRETQYF | TGCGCCAGCAGCCCACGGGACTCTAGCAGAGAGACCCAGTACTTC
- | TRBJ1-1 | - | TRBV5-4 | CASSLPGRMNTEAFF | TGTGCCAGCAGCTTGCCCGGACGGATGAACACTGAAGCTTTCTTT
TRBD2 | TRBJ2-1 | - | TRBV6-5 | CASSQSGGALYEQFF | TGTGCCAGCAGCCAAAGCGGGGGGGCCTTATATGAGCAGTTCTTC
- | TRBJ1-2 | - | TRBV7-2 | CASSLRAGNGGYTF | TGTGCCAGCAGCTTAAGGGCCGGAAATGGTGGCTACACCTTC
- | TRBJ1-4 | - | TRBV13 | CASSDRATNEKLFF | TGTGCCAGCAGCGATAGGGCAACTAATGAAAAACTGTTTTTT
- | TRBJ2-7 | - | TRBV7-7 | CASATPGEEGEQYF | TGTGCCAGCGCAACGCCAGGGGAAGAGGGGGAGCAGTACTTC
TRBD2 | TRBJ2-1 | - | TRBV10-3 | CAISASPLAGNEQFF | TGTGCCATCAGTGCCAGCCCACTAGCGGGGAATGAGCAGTTCTTC
TRBD2 | TRBJ2-5 | - | TRBV5-1 | CASSLGLAGGETQYF | TGCGCCAGCAGCTTGGGACTAGCGGGAGGAGAGACCCAGTACTTC
- | TRBJ1-5 | - | TRBV19 | CASIQTALSNQPQHF | TGTGCCAGTATTCAGACAGCCCTTAGCAATCAGCCCCAGCATTTT
- | TRBJ2-1 | - | TRBV15 | CATRGDQDTNEQFF | TGTGCCACCCGCGGGGACCAGGACACCAATGAGCAGTTCTTC
- | TRBJ2-1 | - | TRBV6-6 | CASSSPDISYNEQFF | TGTGCCAGCAGTTCCCCGGACATCTCCTACAATGAGCAGTTCTTC
TRBD1 | TRBJ2-7 | - | TRBV10-2 | CASTPGGLYEQYF | TGCGCCAGCACTCCAGGGGGCCTCTACGAGCAGTACTTC
TRBD2 | TRBJ2-7 | once | TRBV5-1 | CASSPIGGSSYEQYF | TGCGCCAGCAGCCCAATCGGGGGGTCCAGCTACGAGCAGTACTTC
TRBD1 | TRBJ1-6 | - | TRBV18 | CASSQGATNSPLHF | TGTGCCAGCTCACAGGGGGCGACAAATTCACCCCTCCACTTT